This T cell receptor beta chain was documented in a study of T-cell reconstitution after alpha-beta-depleted transplantation in children. Study results and limitations: T-cell counts and diversity at one year post-transplant came mainly from newly produced T cells. Reportedly, only several hundred clones from non-depleted graft cells drove alpha-beta T-cell counts at about two months.

Preparing the TCRbeta library involved the use of unique molecular identifiers. MiXCR, applied by TCRdb to the PCR reads, yields one record per CDR3 protein. The sample records around 450,000 distinct CDR3 sequences, roughly a tenth being singletons. CDR3 length: 13 residues. Germline assignment: CDR1 MNHEY and CDR2 SMNVEV (reference sequence). V was trimmed by 7 bases and J by 6 bases, leaving 16 bases between them. This clonotype turned up a few times. As yet, its antigen is unknown. The source material was PBMCs, sampled before TCRalphabeta/CD19-depleted stem cell transplant. The origin of this receptor is a child aged 2-9 years with inherited bone marrow failure, due to receive a stem cell transplant. The V call is TRBV27, the J call TRBJ2-7, with D unclear. The CDR3 DNA reads TGTGCCAGCACTCGCCTAGATGAAGGCGAGCAGTACTTC. It specifies CASTRLDEGEQYF.